This TCR beta chain was captured by sequencing in a study of glioma-infiltrating T cells after dendritic cell vaccination. The wider study: Between the early 2000s and the early 2010s, patients got autologous tumor lysate-pulsed dendritic cell vaccines. Monocyte-derived dendritic cells, cultured roughly 7 days with IL-4 and GM-CSF, were pulsed with autologous tumor lysate.

Blood PBMC samples: pre-vaccination, two weeks post third vaccination, and at tumor progression. The PCR used 60 V beta and 13 J beta primers. The table came from immunoSEQ multiplex PCR; TCRdb's copy has only in-frame clones and leaves some out. Here the sample spans about 67,000 clones, around 81% being singletons. Per the germline V gene, CDR1 is SEHNR and CDR2 is FQNEAQ (reference sequence). Trimming cost V 3 bases and J 6 bases, with 12 bases left between them. The CDR3 loop spans 14 amino acids. The clonotype was recovered from a human donor with glioblastoma. The starting material was blood, obtained before dendritic cell vaccination. The chain combines TRBV7-9 with TRBJ2-1; tentatively, D is TRBD1 (6 bases). The DNA of the CDR3 is TGTGCCAGCAGCTTGGGACACACCAGCAATGAGCAGTTCTTC. This translates into CASSLGHTSNEQFF.